What follows are 5 T cell receptor beta chains derived from one specimen sequenced in a study of blood T cell repertoires in COVID-19. TCRdb's copy holds only in-frame clones and misses some; the assay was immunoSEQ multiplex PCR. Among 130,000 to 150,000 clones listed, more than 75% were seen once. Sequencing was done on a sample of peripheral blood. The receptors originated from a woman between 70 and 85 years old with COVID-19, enrolled during active disease.

The V call is TRBV2, the J call TRBJ2-7; 9 bases line up with TRBD1. The germline V gene has CDR1 SNHLY and CDR2 FYNNEI. This CDR3 is built from 15 residues. Losses at the gene ends were 6 bases for V and 3 bases for J; bases not matched to a gene: 9. The CDR3 DNA reads TGTGCCAGCAGCCCAGACAGGGGGTCCTTCTACGAGCAGTACTTC. Protein product: CASSPDRGSFYEQYF.

In its sample, this clone was seen many times. The V call is TRBV6-2 or TRBV6-3, the J call TRBJ1-1, with 8 bases lining up with TRBD1. The CDR3 sequence is 16 residues long. Germline CDR1 is MNHEY and CDR2 is SVGEGT. The V and J ends lost 1 base and 0 bases, in that order; junction bases with no gene match: 4. CDR3 coding DNA: TGTGCCAGCAGTTACTACCGGGACAGGATGAACACTGAAGCTTTCTTT. Translating gives CASSYYRDRMNTEAFF.

The chain carries TRBV5-4 and TRBJ2-5, with 8 bases identical to TRBD2. The V gene end was trimmed by 4 bases and the J gene end by 4 bases; junction bases not matched to a gene: 6. CDR1 SGHNT and CDR2 YYREEE come from the germline V gene (reference sequence). CDR3 length equals 14 residues. The CDR3 here is CASSLIAGGETQYF. CDR3 nucleotide sequence: TGTGCCAGCAGCCTTATCGCGGGGGGAGAGACCCAGTACTTC.

The CDR3 reads CASSLAGREGSEAFF. CDR3 nucleotide sequence: TGTGCCAGCAGCTTAGCTGGCAGGGAAGGGTCTGAAGCTTTCTTT. The chain employs TRBV13 and TRBJ1-1; TRBD1 is a possible D gene (5 bases). The V gene lost 1 base and the J gene lost 6 bases, with 15 bases spanning the gap. CDR3 length: 15 amino acids. Germline lookup yields CDR1 PRHDT and CDR2 FYEKMQ (reference sequence).

The chain is built from TRBV29-1 and TRBJ1-1; D is undetermined. With 5 bases removed from V and 3 bases from J, the gap between germline ends came to 16 bases. CDR1 is SQVTM and CDR2 is ANQGSEA in the germline V gene. The CDR3 is 14 amino acids. This CDR3 reads CSVIPIRRDTEAFF. The CDR3 DNA follows: TGCAGCGTTATCCCTATTCGCCGGGACACTGAAGCTTTCTTT.